This T cell receptor (beta chain) came from a study of blood T cells in healthy people across ages. Using a J-beta primer mix together with a sample-barcoded 5' primer, a second PCR was run for roughly 6 to 12 cycles. TCRdb reanalysed the 5' RACE reads using MiXCR and keeps one entry per CDR3 protein. The profile shows roughly 2 million distinct CDR3 sequences, 49% of them singletons. Looked up from germline, CDR1 is MNHNS and CDR2 is SASEGT. After removal of 1 base from V and 4 bases from J, the junction contained 3 bases not matched to a gene. The CDR3 is 14 amino acids. This chain connects TRBV6-1 to TRBJ2-7; 8 nucleotides match TRBD1. The source of this sequence is a woman aged 40 to 50 in good health. The specimen sequenced was blood. In DNA form, the CDR3 reads TGTGCCAGCAGTGAAGGGACAGGGCTGTACGAGCAGTACTTC. Its translation: CASSEGTGLYEQYF.